This TCR beta chain comes out of a study of T-cell reconstitution after alpha-beta-depleted transplantation in children. Findings and limits, study-wide: When one year had passed after transplant, most T-cell counts and diversity came from newly produced T cells.

TCRbeta library preparation incorporated unique molecular identifiers. From the PCR reads, TCRdb called clonotypes with MiXCR, one entry per CDR3 protein. The table includes about 240,000 distinct CDR3 sequences, 25% detected once. As to this clonotype: Its target is unknown.

CDR1 is SQVTM, CDR2 ANQGSEA, per germline. This CDR3 is built from 15 residues. Trimming removed 4 bases from V and 3 bases from J; junction bases left unmatched: 8. This specimen consisted of PBMCs, obtained before TCRalphabeta/CD19-depleted stem cell transplant. This clonotype originated in a girl aged 2 to 9 with Fanconi anemia, due to receive a stem cell transplant. The rearrangement links TRBV29-1 to TRBJ2-3, with 9 nucleotides matching TRBD1. The CDR3 DNA follows: TGCAGCGTTGGAGCAACAGGGGGCAGGACAGATACGCAGTATTTT. Amino acids: CSVGATGGRTDTQYF.